This T cell receptor beta chain appears in the sequencing data of a study of molecular identifiers for immune sequencing clone quantification. Study context: Naive CD8 cell RNA, from 20,000 or 100,000 cells, was split five ways in replicates, with four sequenced.

Overall study findings and caveats: Shared barcodes on identical TCR molecules could underestimate the sizes of highly expanded clones. One cell's worth of spiked Jurkat TCR RNA was reportedly detectable among about a million naive cells.

TCRdb re-called the PCR reads with MiXCR, one entry per CDR3 protein. The repertoire holds 20,000 or so distinct CDR3 sequences, with about a fifth as singletons. V was pared by 4 bases and J by 5 bases, with 6 bases of the junction left unmatched. The germline V gene encodes CDR1 MDHEN and CDR2 SYDVKM. The CDR3 consists of 14 residues. In the case of this clonotype: Antigen: not known.

This chain connects TRBV28 to TRBJ2-3; 7 bases align to TRBD1. The sample taken for sequencing was naive CD8+ T cells from blood, with Jurkat cell RNA spiked in. Subset meaning: FACS-sorted CD8+CD4-CCR7+CD45RA+ naive T cells. The TCR was taken from a human donor in good health. Some libraries in this study had Jurkat cell RNA spiked in. CDR3 DNA sequence: TGTGCCAGCAGTTCAGGACAGGCCGTAGATACGCAGTATTTT. This codes for CASSSGQAVDTQYF. Complete variable domain (other parts from reference TRBV28 and TRBJ2-3): DVKVTQSSRYLVKRTGEKVFLECVQDMDHENMFWYRQDPGLGLRLIYFSYDVKMKEKGDIPEGYSVSREKKERFSLILESASTNQTSMYLCASSSGQAVDTQYFGPGTRLTVL.